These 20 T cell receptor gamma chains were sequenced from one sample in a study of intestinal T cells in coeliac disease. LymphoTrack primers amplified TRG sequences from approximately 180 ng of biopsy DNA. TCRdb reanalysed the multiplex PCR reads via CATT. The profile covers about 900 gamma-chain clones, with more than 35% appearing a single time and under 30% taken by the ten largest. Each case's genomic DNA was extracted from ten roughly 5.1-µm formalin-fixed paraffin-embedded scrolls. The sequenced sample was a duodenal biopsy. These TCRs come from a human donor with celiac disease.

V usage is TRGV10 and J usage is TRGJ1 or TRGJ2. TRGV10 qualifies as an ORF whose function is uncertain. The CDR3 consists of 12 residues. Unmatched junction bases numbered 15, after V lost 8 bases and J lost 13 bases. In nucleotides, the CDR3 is TGTGCTGCGTGGGGGATCCAAATGGCCAAACTCTTT. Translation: CAAWGIQMAKLF.

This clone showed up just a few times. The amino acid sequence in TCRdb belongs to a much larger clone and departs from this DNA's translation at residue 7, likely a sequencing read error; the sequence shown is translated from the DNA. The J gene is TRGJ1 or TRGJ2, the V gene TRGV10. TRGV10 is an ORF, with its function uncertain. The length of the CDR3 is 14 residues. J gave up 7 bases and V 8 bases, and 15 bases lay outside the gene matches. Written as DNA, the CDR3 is TGTGCTGCGTGGGATGACACGATAGGGTATAAGAAACTCTTT. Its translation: CAAWDDTIGYKKLF.

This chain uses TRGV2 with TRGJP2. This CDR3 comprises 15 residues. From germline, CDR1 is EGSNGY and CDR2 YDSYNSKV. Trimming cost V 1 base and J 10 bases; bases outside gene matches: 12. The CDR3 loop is CATWDGGLVSWIKTF. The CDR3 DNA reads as TGTGCCACCTGGGACGGCGGTCTAGTGAGTTGGATCAAGACGTTT.

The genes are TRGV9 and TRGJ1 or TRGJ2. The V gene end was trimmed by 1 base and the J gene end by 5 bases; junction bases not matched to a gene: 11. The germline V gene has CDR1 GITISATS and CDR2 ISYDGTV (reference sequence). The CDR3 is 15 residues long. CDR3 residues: CALWEVAHRDYKKLF. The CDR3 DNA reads TGTGCCTTGTGGGAGGTTGCGCATAGGGATTATAAGAAACTCTTT.

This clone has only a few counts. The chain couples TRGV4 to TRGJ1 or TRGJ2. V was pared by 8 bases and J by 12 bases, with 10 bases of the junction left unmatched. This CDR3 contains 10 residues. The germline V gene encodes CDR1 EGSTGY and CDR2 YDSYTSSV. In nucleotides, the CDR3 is TGTGCCACCTCTAGGAGAGCGAAACTCTTT. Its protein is CATSRRAKLF.

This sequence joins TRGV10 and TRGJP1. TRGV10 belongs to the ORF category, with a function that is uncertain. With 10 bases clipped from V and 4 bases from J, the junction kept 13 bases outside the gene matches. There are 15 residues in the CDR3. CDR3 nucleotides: TGTGCTGCGTTGGGATTGTTAAACACTGGTTGGTTCAAGATATTT. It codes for CAALGLLNTGWFKIF.

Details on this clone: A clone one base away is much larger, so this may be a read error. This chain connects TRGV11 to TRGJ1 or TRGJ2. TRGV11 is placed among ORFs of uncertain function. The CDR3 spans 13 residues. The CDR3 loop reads CACWTPRPYKKLF. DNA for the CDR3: TGTGCCTGCTGGACCCCACGGCCTTATAAGAAACTCTTC.

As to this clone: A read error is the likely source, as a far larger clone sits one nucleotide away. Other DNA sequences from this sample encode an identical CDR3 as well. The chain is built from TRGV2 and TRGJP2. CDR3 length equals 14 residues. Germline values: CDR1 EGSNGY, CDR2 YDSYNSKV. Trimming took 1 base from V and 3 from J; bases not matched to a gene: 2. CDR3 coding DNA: TGTGCCACCTGGGACGGCTGTAGTGATTGGATCAAGACGTTT. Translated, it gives CATWDGCSDWIKTF.

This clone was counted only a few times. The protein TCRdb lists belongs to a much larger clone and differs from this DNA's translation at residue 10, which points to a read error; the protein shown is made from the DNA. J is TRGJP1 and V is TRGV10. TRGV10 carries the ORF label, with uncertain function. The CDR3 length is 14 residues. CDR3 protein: CAACQNTTGRFKIF. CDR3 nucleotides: TGTGCTGCGTGTCAAAATACCACTGGTCGGTTCAAGATATTT.

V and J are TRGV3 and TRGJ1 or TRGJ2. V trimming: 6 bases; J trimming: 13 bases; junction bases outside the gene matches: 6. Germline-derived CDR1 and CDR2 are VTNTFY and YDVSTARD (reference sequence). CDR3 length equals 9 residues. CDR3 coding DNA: TGTGCCACCTGGATAAGAAAACTCTTT. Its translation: CATWIRKLF.

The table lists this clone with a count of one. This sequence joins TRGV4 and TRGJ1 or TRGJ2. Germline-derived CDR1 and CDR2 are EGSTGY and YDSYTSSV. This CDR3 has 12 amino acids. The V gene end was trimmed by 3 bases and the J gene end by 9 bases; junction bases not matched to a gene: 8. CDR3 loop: CATWDYIIKKLF. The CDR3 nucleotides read TGTGCCACCTGGGATTATATTATTAAGAAACTCTTT.

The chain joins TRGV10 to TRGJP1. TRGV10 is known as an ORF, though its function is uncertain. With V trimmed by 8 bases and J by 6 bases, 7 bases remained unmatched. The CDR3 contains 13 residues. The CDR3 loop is CAAWDWSGWFKIF. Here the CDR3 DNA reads TGTGCTGCGTGGGATTGGTCTGGTTGGTTCAAGATATTT.

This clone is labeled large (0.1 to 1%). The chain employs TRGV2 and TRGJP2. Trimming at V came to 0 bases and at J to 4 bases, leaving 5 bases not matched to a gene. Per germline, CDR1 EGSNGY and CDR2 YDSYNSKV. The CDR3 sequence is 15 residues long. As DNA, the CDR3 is TGTGCCACCTGGGACGGGCGGTCTAGTGATTGGATCAAGACGTTT. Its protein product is CATWDGRSSDWIKTF.

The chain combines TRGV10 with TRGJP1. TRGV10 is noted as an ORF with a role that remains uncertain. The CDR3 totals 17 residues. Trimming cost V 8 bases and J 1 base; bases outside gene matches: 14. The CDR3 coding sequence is TGTGCTGCGTGGGTCGTTGGGGGGAGTACCACTGGTTGGTTCAAGATATTT. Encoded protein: CAAWVVGGSTTGWFKIF.

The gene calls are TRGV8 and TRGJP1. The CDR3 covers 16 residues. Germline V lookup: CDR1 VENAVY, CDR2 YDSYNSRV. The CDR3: CAPGIRGRTTGWFKIF. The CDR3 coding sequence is TGTGCACCTGGGATAAGGGGGCGTACCACTGGTTGGTTCAAGATATTT.

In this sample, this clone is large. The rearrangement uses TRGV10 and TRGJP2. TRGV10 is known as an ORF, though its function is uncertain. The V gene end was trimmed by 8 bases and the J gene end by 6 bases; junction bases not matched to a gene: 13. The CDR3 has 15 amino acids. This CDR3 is CAAWVKTLGDWIKTF. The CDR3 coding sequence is TGTGCTGCGTGGGTAAAAACCCTCGGTGATTGGATCAAGACGTTT.

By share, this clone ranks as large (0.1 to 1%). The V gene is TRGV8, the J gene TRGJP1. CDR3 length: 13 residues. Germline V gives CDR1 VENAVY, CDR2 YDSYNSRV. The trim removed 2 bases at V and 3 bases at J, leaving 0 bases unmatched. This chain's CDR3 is CATWDTTGWFKIF. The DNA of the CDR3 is TGTGCCACCTGGGATACCACTGGTTGGTTCAAGATATTT.

CDR3 DNA: TGTGCCTTGTGGGAGGCCGATGAATATTATAAGAAACTCTTT. Its protein is CALWEADEYYKKLF. The V gene is TRGV9, the J gene TRGJ1 or TRGJ2. V lost 2 bases, J lost 4 bases, and 8 bases stayed unmatched. CDR1 and CDR2 from the germline V gene are GITISATS and ISYDGTV (reference sequence). This CDR3 has 14 residues.

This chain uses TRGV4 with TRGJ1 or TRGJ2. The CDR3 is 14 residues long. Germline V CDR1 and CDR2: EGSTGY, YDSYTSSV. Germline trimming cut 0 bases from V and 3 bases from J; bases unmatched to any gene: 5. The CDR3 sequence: CATWDGEIYYKKLF. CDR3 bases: TGTGCCACCTGGGATGGGGAAATTTATTATAAGAAACTCTTT.

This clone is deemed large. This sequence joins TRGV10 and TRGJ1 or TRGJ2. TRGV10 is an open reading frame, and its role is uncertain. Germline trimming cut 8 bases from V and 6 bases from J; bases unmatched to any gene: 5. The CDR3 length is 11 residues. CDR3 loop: CAAWGRYKKLF. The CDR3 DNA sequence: TGTGCTGCGTGGGGACGTTATAAGAAACTCTTT.